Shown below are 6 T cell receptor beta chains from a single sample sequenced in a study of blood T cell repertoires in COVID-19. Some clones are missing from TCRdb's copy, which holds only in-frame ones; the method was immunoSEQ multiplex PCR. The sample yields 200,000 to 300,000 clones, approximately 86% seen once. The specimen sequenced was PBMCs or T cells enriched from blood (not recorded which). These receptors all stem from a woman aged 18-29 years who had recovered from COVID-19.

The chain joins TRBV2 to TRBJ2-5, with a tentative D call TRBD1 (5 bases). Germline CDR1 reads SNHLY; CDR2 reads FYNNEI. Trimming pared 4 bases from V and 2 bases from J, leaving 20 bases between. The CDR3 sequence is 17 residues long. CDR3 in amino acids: CASSAQGPSDLQETQYF. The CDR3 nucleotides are TGTGCCAGCAGTGCGCAGGGCCCCTCTGACCTGCAAGAGACCCAGTACTTC.

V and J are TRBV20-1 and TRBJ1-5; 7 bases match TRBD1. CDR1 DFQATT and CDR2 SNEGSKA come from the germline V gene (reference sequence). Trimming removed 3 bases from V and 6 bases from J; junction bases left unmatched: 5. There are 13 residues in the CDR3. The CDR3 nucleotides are TGCAGTGCTAGTGTGCAGGGGGTTCAGCCCCAGCATTTT. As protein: CSASVQGVQPQHF.

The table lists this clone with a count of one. The CDR3 reads CASSLGPAATANTGELFF. In DNA form, the CDR3 reads TGTGCCAGCAGCTTAGGTCCAGCGGCCACCGCGAACACCGGGGAGCTGTTTTTT. This rearrangement joins TRBV11-2 to TRBJ2-2; TRBD2 is a possible D gene (5 bases). Trimming took off 1 base at V and 0 bases at J, with 15 bases between the two ends. The CDR3 is made up of 18 amino acids. The germline CDR1 and CDR2 sequences are SGHAT and FQNNGV.

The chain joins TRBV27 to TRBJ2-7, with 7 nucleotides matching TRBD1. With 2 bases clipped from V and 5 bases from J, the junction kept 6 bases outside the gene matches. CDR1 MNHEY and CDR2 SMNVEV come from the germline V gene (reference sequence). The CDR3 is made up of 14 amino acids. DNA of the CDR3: TGTGCCAGCAGTTTAACGGGGACAGTCCACGAGCAGTACTTC. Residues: CASSLTGTVHEQYF.

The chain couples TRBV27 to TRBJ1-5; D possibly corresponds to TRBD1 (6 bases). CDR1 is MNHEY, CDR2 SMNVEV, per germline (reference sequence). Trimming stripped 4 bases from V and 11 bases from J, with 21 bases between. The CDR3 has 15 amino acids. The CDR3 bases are TGTGCCAGCAGTTCGTTGGCCACAGGGAAAACGACCCAGCATTTT. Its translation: CASSSLATGKTTQHF.

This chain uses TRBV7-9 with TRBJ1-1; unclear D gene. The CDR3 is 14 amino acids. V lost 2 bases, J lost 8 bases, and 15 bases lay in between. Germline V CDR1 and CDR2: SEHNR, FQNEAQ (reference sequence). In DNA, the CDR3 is TGTGCCAGCAGCTTATTGAGGACTAGGTCCGAAGCTTTCTTT. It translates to CASSLLRTRSEAFF.